A selection of T cell receptor beta chains follows, all from one sample in a study of cytomegalovirus exposure and HLA in healthy donors. Here immunoSEQ multiplex PCR was the method, and the copy in TCRdb shows in-frame clones only, minus some. The sample has 50,000 to 55,000 clones; around 50% are singletons. The sequencing sample was made of PBMCs. The source is a human donor in good health. CDR3s include the opening cysteine and the closing phenylalanine or tryptophan. The D gene is left open where the match is weak. Expanded clones are given a class, and other clones once, few, many or no size at all.

j_call	clone_size	v_call	d_call	cdr3_nt	cdr3_aa
TRBJ2-7	.	TRBV14	TRBD2	TGTGCCAGCAGCCAAGCGGGGGGGTCCTACGAGCAGTACTTC	CASSQAGGSYEQYF
TRBJ2-1	.	TRBV7-3	TRBD1	TGTGCCAGCAGCTTGGGACAGAGTCACTACAATGAGCAGTTCTTC	CASSLGQSHYNEQFF
TRBJ2-7	.	TRBV9	.	TGTGCCAGCAGCGAAGGACAGTTCTACGAGCAGTACTTC	CASSEGQFYEQYF
TRBJ2-3	once	TRBV29-1	.	TGCAGCGTTGAGGGGGGTGGGCTCACAGATACGCAGTATTTT	CSVEGGGLTDTQYF
TRBJ2-5	few	TRBV29-1	.	TGCAGCGTTGAGGTCGTATACGGTGCCGAGACCCAGTACTTC	CSVEVVYGAETQYF
TRBJ1-4	.	TRBV4-1	TRBD1	TGCGCCAGCAGCCAAGACGCCCCGTCAGGGGGCTGGGGTGAAAAACTGTTTTTT	CASSQDAPSGGWGEKLFF
TRBJ1-1	.	TRBV7-9	TRBD1	TGTGCCAGCAGCGATTATGGGACAGGGAGGAGCATGGACACTGAAGCTTTCTTT	CASSDYGTGRSMDTEAFF
TRBJ1-4	.	TRBV6-5	TRBD1	TGTGCCAGCAGTATTACCGGGACAGGGTCCGAAAAACTGTTTTTT	CASSITGTGSEKLFF
TRBJ2-3	.	TRBV5-1	TRBD2	TGCGCCAGCAGCCCTGGGGGACTAGCGGTCCGAGATACGCAGTATTTT	CASSPGGLAVRDTQYF
TRBJ2-7	few	TRBV29-1	.	TGCAGCGTTGGTAGAGGGCGGCTGAACGAGCAGTACTTC	CSVGRGRLNEQYF
TRBJ2-6	.	TRBV2	.	TGTGCCAGCAGTGAGCTCGGGGCTGGGGCCAACGTCCTGACTTTC	CASSELGAGANVLTF
TRBJ1-2	.	TRBV6-5	.	TGTGCCAGCACAGACTCCTATGGCTACACCTTC	CASTDSYGYTF
TRBJ1-3	.	TRBV5-4	.	TGTGCCAGCAGCCGGGATCCTAGCTCTGGAAACACCATATATTTT	CASSRDPSSGNTIYF
TRBJ2-7	few	TRBV13	TRBD2	TGTGCCAGCAGCCCCTTCGGGGGGGGAACCTACGAGCAGTACTTC	CASSPFGGGTYEQYF
TRBJ1-2	few	TRBV7-8	TRBD1	TGTGCCATCACACAGATCTTTCCAGGGGGATTGTACTATGGCTACACCTTC	CAITQIFPGGLYYGYTF
TRBJ1-2	few	TRBV2	.	TGTGCCAGCAGTGATCAGGGGCAGGTCTATGGCTACCCCTTC	CASSDQGQVYGYPF
TRBJ1-1	.	TRBV6-1	.	TGTGCCAGCAGCCCGGGACACTGGAACACTGAAGCTTTCTTT	CASSPGHWNTEAFF
TRBJ1-2	.	TRBV12-5	.	TGTGCTAGTGGTTTGGCCCCAGGGGCAAACTATGGCTACACCTTC	CASGLAPGANYGYTF
TRBJ1-5	many	TRBV6-1	.	TGTGCCAGCAGCACTGGAGGCAATCAGCCCCAGCATTTT	CASSTGGNQPQHF
TRBJ1-2	.	TRBV30	.	TGTGCCTGGAGTCTCATCGACCGGGACTACACCTTC	CAWSLIDRDYTF
TRBJ2-2	.	TRBV30	TRBD2	TGTGCCGGGCGGGGGGGAACCGGGGAGCTGTTTTTT	CAGRGGTGELFF
TRBJ1-2	few	TRBV19	.	TGTGCCAGTAGTGTTGATTCCAGGATTACGTATGGCTACACCTTC	CASSVDSRITYGYTF
TRBJ1-4	few	TRBV7-9	TRBD1	TGTGCCAGCAGCTTGGGACAGGGGACTAATGAAAAACTGTTTTTT	CASSLGQGTNEKLFF
TRBJ2-1	.	TRBV27	.	TGTGCCAGCAGCCGAGGGGGGGCAGCTACGAATGAGCAGTTCTTC	CASSRGGAATNEQFF
TRBJ2-1	.	TRBV30	TRBD2	TGTGCCTGGATGCGGGGGGGGCTGAGCTCCTACAATGAGCAGTTCTTC	CAWMRGGLSSYNEQFF
TRBJ2-5	.	TRBV12-5	TRBD2	TGTGCTAGTGGTACTGGGACTAGCGGGGGAGAGACCCAGTACTTC	CASGTGTSGGETQYF
TRBJ2-7	.	TRBV9	TRBD1	TGTGCCAGCAGCGAGGACAGGGACTTTCAGGGCGAGCAGTACTTC	CASSEDRDFQGEQYF
TRBJ1-5	few	TRBV7-9	.	TGTGCCAGCAGCTTGTCACAGGACCAACGCAATCAGCCCCAGCATTTT	CASSLSQDQRNQPQHF
TRBJ2-7	.	TRBV2	TRBD1	TGTGCCAGCAGTATAACAGGGGCCCCTAGCGAGCAGTACTTC	CASSITGAPSEQYF
TRBJ2-7	.	TRBV6-1	.	TGTGCCAGCAAGGAGGGACCAACCTACGAGCAGTACTTC	CASKEGPTYEQYF
TRBJ2-1	few	TRBV29-1	.	TGCAGCGTTCGTTTACTCTCCTACAATGAGCAGTTCTTC	CSVRLLSYNEQFF
TRBJ2-2	.	TRBV7-9	.	TGTGCCAGCAGCTTAAGGACAGCGAACACCGGGGAGCTGTTTTTT	CASSLRTANTGELFF
TRBJ1-2	.	TRBV2	TRBD1	TGTGCCAGCACCGGGACAGATTCCGGCTACACCTTC	CASTGTDSGYTF
TRBJ1-3	.	TRBV19	TRBD1	TGTGCCAGTAGTATGACAGGGGATGGAAACACCACATATTTT	CASSMTGDGNTTYF
TRBJ1-1	.	TRBV19	.	TGTGCCAGTAGCAAGGGGGACACTGAAGCTTTCTTT	CASSKGDTEAFF
TRBJ1-2	.	TRBV2	.	TGTGCCAGCAGGGACAGCTATGGCTACACCTTC	CASRDSYGYTF
TRBJ2-7	.	TRBV9	TRBD1	TGTGCCAGCAGCTTAGCGACAGGGTCCTACGAGCAGTACTTC	CASSLATGSYEQYF
TRBJ1-2	.	TRBV18	.	TGTGCCAGCTCACCACAGGACGGGGGGGCTTATGGCTACACCTTC	CASSPQDGGAYGYTF
TRBJ1-5	.	TRBV30	.	TGTGCCTGGAGTGTAGGGGGTGATCAGCCCCAGCATTTT	CAWSVGGDQPQHF
TRBJ1-1	.	TRBV6-5	.	TGTGCCAGCAGGACAGGGAACACTGAAGCTTTCTTT	CASRTGNTEAFF
TRBJ1-2	few	TRBV7-2	TRBD1	TGTGCCAGCAGCCCTCAGACAGGGAACTATGGCTACACCTTC	CASSPQTGNYGYTF
TRBJ1-5	.	TRBV19	.	TGTGCCAGTAGTGCCGGACATAGTCGCAATCAGCCCCAGCATTTT	CASSAGHSRNQPQHF
TRBJ2-1	.	TRBV5-1	TRBD2	TGCGCCAGCAGCCCCCAAACTAGCGGGAGTTACAATGAGCAGTTCTTC	CASSPQTSGSYNEQFF